The source of this T cell receptor beta chain is a study of T cells in Graves' hyperthyroidism and ophthalmopathy. V was clipped by 4 bases and J by 0 bases; unmatched bases: 5. This CDR3 contains 15 residues. CDR1 and CDR2 (germline): SGHRS, YFSETQ. This clonotype was counted a few times. Thyroid ultrasound, orbital computed tomography, clinical symptoms, and serum thyroxine and TRAb underpinned diagnoses. RNA transcripts were the template for amplifying TCR beta CDR3 regions. When the TCR CDR3 underwent first-round RT-PCR, the HTBI primer set was used. From the multiplex PCR reads, TCRdb called clonotypes with MiXCR, one entry per CDR3 protein. The sample lists a few hundred thousand distinct CDR3 sequences; about 46% were seen once.

The chain recombines TRBV5-1 with TRBJ2-3; 7 bases match TRBD2. Material: peripheral blood or thyroid tissue (not recorded which). This receptor was identified in an adult woman with Graves' disease, either hyperthyroidism or ophthalmopathy (not recorded which). The DNA of the CDR3 is TGCGCCAGCAGCAGGGACTATACTAGCACAGATACGCAGTATTTT. It yields the protein CASSRDYTSTDTQYF.